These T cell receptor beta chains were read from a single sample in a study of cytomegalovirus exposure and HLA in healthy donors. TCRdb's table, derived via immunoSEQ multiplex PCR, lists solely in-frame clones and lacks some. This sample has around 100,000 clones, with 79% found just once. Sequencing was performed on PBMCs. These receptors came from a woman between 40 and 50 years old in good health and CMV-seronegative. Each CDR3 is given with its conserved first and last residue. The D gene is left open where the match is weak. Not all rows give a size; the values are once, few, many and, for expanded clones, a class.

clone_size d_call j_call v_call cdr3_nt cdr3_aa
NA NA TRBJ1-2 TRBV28 TGTGCCAGCAGTTCAGGGTTCCCGAACTATGGCTACACCTTC CASSSGFPNYGYTF
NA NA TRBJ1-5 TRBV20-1 TGCAGTGCTAGGGGAGATCAGCCCCAGCATTTT CSARGDQPQHF
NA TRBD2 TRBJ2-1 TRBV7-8 TGTGCCAGCAGCTCCACCACGTTGACTAGCGGGGGGACGACCTACAATGAGCAGTTCTTC CASSSTTLTSGGTTYNEQFF
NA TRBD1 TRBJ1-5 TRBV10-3 TGTGCCACCGAGGACAGGCCAAACGGCAATCAGCCCCAGCATTTT CATEDRPNGNQPQHF
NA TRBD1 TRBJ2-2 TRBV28 TGTGCCAGCAGTTTGGTTTCCGGGACAGCGAACACCGGGGAGCTGTTTTTT CASSLVSGTANTGELFF
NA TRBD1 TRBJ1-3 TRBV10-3 TGTGCCATCAGACCAACAGGGGACTCTGGAAACACCATATATTTT CAIRPTGDSGNTIYF
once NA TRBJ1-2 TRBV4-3 TGCGCCAGCAGCCAAGGTTTGCAGGGTCCGACGAGCTACACCTTC CASSQGLQGPTSYTF
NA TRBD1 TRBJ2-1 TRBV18 TGTGCCAGCTCCCAAGACAGGGGGGTCGGCAATGAGCAGTTCTTC CASSQDRGVGNEQFF
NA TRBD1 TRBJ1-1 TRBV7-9 TGTGCCAGCAGACAAATGACAGGGGGCGAGAGCACTGAAGCTTTCTTT CASRQMTGGESTEAFF
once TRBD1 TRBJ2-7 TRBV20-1 TGCAGTGCTCACAGGGGGGAGCAGTACTTC CSAHRGEQYF
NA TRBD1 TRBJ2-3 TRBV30 TGTGCCTGGAATCGACAGGGTGTTACAGATACGCAGTATTTT CAWNRQGVTDTQYF
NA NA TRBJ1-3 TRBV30 TGTGCCTGGAGTGGGGAAATTCACAGGGGAAACACCATATATTTT CAWSGEIHRGNTIYF
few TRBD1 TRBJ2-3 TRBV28 TGTGCCAGCAGCTACAGGGGGACCACAGATACGCAGTATTTT CASSYRGTTDTQYF
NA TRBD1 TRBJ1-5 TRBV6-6 TGTGCCAGCAGCCAGACAGGGAAGCAACAGCCCCAGCATTTT CASSQTGKQQPQHF
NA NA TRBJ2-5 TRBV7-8 TGTGCCAGCAGCTTCCCGGCGGGCGGAAAAGAGACCCAGTACTTC CASSFPAGGKETQYF
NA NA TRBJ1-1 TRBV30 TGTGCCTTCGGAGCGGACACTGAAGCTTTCTTT CAFGADTEAFF
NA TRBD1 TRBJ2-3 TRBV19 TGTGCCAGTAGTCGGAGGGGACAGGGGACAGATACGCAGTATTTT CASSRRGQGTDTQYF
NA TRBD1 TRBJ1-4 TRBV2 TGTGCCAGCAGTGGGGACAGGGACGAAAAACTGTTTTTT CASSGDRDEKLFF
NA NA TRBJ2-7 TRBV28 TGTGCCAGCAGTTTACACTTAGCCTTCTCCTACGAGCAGTACTTC CASSLHLAFSYEQYF
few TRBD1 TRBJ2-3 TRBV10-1 TGCGCCAGCAGTGAGTCCGGGACAGAATCAGATACGCAGTATTTT CASSESGTESDTQYF
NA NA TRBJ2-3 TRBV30 TGTGCCTGGAGCGGTACCCTTGTGTGGGGACTGCAATCTTCCGATACGCAGTATTTT CAWSGTLVWGLQSSDTQYF
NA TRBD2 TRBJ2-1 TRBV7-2 TGTGCCAGCAGCTTAATCGGCGGAACGGGGGGGCGGAATGAGCAGTTCTTC CASSLIGGTGGRNEQFF
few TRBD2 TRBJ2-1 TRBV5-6 TGTGCCAGCAGCTTCCGAGCGGGAGGGCGGGTTGAGCAGTTCTTC CASSFRAGGRVEQFF
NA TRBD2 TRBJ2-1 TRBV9 TGTGCCAGCAGCGTCCGCGGGGGGGCGGGATTTGAGCAGTTCTTC CASSVRGGAGFEQFF
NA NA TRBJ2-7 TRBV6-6 TGTGCCAGCAGTTATCCCGGGGAGGTAGTCGAGCAGTACTTC CASSYPGEVVEQYF
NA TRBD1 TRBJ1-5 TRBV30 TGTGCCTGGAGTGTAAGGACAGGGGGCCATTATAGCAATCAGCCCCAGCATTTT CAWSVRTGGHYSNQPQHF
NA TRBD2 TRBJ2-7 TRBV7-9 TGTGCCATTAAGACAACTAGCGGGAGCGGTAATGACTACGAGCAGTACTTC CAIKTTSGSGNDYEQYF
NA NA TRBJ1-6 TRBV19 TGTGCCAGTAGTACCCTTCGTGCAGGTCATAGTTCACCCCTCCACTTT CASSTLRAGHSSPLHF
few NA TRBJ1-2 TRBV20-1 TGCAGTGCTAACAGGAATGGCTACACCTTC CSANRNGYTF
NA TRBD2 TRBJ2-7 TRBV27 TGTGCCAGCAGTTTCCTGACTAGCGGGAACTACGAGCAGTACTTC CASSFLTSGNYEQYF
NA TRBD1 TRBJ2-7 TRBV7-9 TGTGCCAGCAGCTTAACGCGGGACAGGTTACACTCCTACGAGCAGTACTTC CASSLTRDRLHSYEQYF
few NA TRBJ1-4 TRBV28 TGTGCCAGCAGTTTCTCCCTCTTGAGGGCTGAAAAACTGTTTTTT CASSFSLLRAEKLFF
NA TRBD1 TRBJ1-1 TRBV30 TGTGCCTGGGATGGCGGGACAGGGTTCCCTGAAGCTTTCTTT CAWDGGTGFPEAFF
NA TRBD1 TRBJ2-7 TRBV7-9 TGTGCCAGCAGCTTAGCTCTACAGGGGGCGAAGCACGAGCAGTACTTC CASSLALQGAKHEQYF
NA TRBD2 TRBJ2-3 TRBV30 TGTGCCTGGAGTTTTCGTGCGGGAGGGGCAGATACGCAGTATTTT CAWSFRAGGADTQYF
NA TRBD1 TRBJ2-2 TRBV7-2 TGTGCCAGCAGCTTAGGCCGACAGGGGGCCGGGGAGCTGTTTTTT CASSLGRQGAGELFF
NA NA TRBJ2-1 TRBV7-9 TGTGCCAGCAGCTTAACAGGCAACTACAATGAGCAGTTCTTC CASSLTGNYNEQFF
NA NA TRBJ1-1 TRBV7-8 TGTGCCAGCAGCTTAGTGCCACAAGTAAACACTGAAGCTTTCTTT CASSLVPQVNTEAFF
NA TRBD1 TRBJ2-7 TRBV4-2 TGTGCCAGCAGCCGCCGGGACAGGGTGGCCGAGCAGTACTTC CASSRRDRVAEQYF
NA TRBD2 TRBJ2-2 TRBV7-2 TGTGCCAGCAGCTTAGTAGCGGGAGGGCCCGGGGAGCTGTTTTTT CASSLVAGGPGELFF
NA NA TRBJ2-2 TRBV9 TGTGCCAGCAGCGAAACTACGAACACCGGGGAGCTGTTTTTT CASSETTNTGELFF
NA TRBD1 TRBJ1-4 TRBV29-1 TGCAGCGTTGAAGATCGCACAGGGGAATTGGAAAAACTGTTTTTT CSVEDRTGELEKLFF
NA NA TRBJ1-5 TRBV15 TGTGCCACCAGCAAGGCGGCTCAGCCCCAGCATTTT CATSKAAQPQHF